This T cell receptor beta chain came from a study of identical twins' blood T cells. Study information: Around 53 million reads covered roughly 6 alpha-chain and roughly 6 beta-chain libraries.

General observations from the study: Shared CDR3 clonotype counts between two donors mainly tracked the product of their cloneset sizes, twins included.

Germline V gene sequence: CDR1 DFQATT, CDR2 SNEGSKA (reference sequence). This CDR3 comprises 14 residues. V gave up 1 base and J gave up 3 bases; unmatched junction bases: 5. Original data processing: Clonotypes per individual ranged from about 85,000 to nearly 550,000. TCRdb passed the 5' RACE reads through MiXCR, listing each CDR3 protein once. TCRdb, rather than the study authors, made the V and J calls. Among fewer than 450,000 distinct CDR3 sequences listed, roughly 30% were seen once. Note on this clonotype: Its matching antigen is unknown.

Sample: PBMCs. The gene calls are TRBV20-1 and TRBJ2-7; 8 bases are shared with TRBD2. This receptor was obtained from a woman aged 18-49 years in good health. The CDR3, as DNA: TGCAGTGCTAGAGCGACTAGCGCGAGCTACGAGCAGTACTTC. Residues: CSARATSASYEQYF.